This TCR beta chain was recorded in a study of molecular identifiers for immune sequencing clone quantification. Points from the study as a whole: Clones that had above 20 RNA copies took up over 97% of effector molecules but under 1% in naive cells.

The germline CDR1 and CDR2 sequences are MNHEY and SMNVEV (reference sequence). The CDR3 runs 15 residues. The ends were cut back, 7 bases at V and 4 bases at J, with 20 bases in the middle. This clonotype was observed a few times. Its antigen is still unknown. When naive CD8 T cells were sorted, they were gated as CD8+CD4-CCR7+CD45RA+. TCRdb reprocessed the PCR reads via MiXCR and lists one record per CDR3 protein. This sample has 460,000 or so distinct CDR3 sequences, with roughly 26% found just once. The specimen sequenced was naive CD8+ T cells from blood, with Jurkat cell RNA spiked in. As to subset: FACS-sorted CD8+CD4-CCR7+CD45RA+ naive T cells. This chain connects TRBV27 to TRBJ2-7; tentative D call: TRBD1 (8 bases). The TCR originated in a human donor in good health. Some libraries in this study had Jurkat cell RNA spiked in. The CDR3 protein is CASTLSGTGDYEQYF. In nucleotides, the CDR3 is TGTGCCAGCACCCTGAGCGGGACAGGTGATTACGAGCAGTACTTC.